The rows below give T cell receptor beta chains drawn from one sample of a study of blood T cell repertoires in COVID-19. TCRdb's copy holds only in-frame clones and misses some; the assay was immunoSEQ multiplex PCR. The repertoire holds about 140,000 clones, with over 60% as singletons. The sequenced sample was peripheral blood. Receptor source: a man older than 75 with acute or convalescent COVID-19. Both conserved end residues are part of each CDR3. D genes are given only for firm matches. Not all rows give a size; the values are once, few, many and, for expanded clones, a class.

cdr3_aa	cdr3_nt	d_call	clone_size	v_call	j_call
CASSIGGQNYGYTF	TGCGCCAGCAGCATTGGCGGACAGAACTATGGCTACACCTTC	NA	few	TRBV5-1	TRBJ1-2
CATSSSGQGKRETQYF	TGTGCCACCAGCAGTTCGGGACAGGGAAAAAGAGAGACCCAGTACTTC	TRBD1	once	TRBV15	TRBJ2-5
CASSGLGQGSSPLHF	TGTGCCAGCAGTGGCCTGGGACAGGGGAGTTCACCCCTCCACTTT	TRBD1	NA	TRBV6-6	TRBJ1-6
CASSYGQYQETQYF	TGTGCCAGCAGTTACGGACAGTACCAAGAGACCCAGTACTTC	NA	NA	TRBV6-6	TRBJ2-5
CASSLTARSTDTQYF	TGCGCCAGCAGCTTGACAGCACGAAGCACAGATACGCAGTATTTT	NA	NA	TRBV5-1	TRBJ2-3
CASSYQRTNEKLFF	TGTGCCAGCAGTTATCAGCGGACTAATGAAAAACTGTTTTTT	NA	NA	TRBV6-2/TRBV6-3	TRBJ1-4
CASSPPGSGANVLTF	TGTGCCAGTAGTCCCCCCGGCTCTGGGGCCAACGTCCTGACTTTC	NA	NA	TRBV19	TRBJ2-6
CASSLRLAGRSEETQYF	TGTGCCAGCAGCCTGAGACTAGCGGGGAGGTCTGAAGAGACCCAGTACTTC	TRBD2	NA	TRBV14	TRBJ2-5
CASSEFRGLETQYF	TGTGCCAGCAGTGAATTCAGGGGGCTGGAGACCCAGTACTTC	TRBD1	NA	TRBV2	TRBJ2-5
CASSQVGTRNGYTF	TGTGCCAGCAGCCAAGTTGGGACACGGAATGGCTACACCTTC	NA	NA	TRBV4-2	TRBJ1-2
CASNLPGRLGNQPQHF	TGTGCCAGTAATCTTCCAGGTCGACTAGGCAATCAGCCCCAGCATTTT	NA	NA	TRBV19	TRBJ1-5
CASSQDSGGRDYGYTF	TGTGCCAGCAGCCAAGACTCAGGGGGGCGCGACTATGGCTACACCTTC	TRBD1	NA	TRBV3-1/TRBV3-2	TRBJ1-2
CASSSGQSINVLTF	TGTGCCAGCAGCTCGGGACAAAGCATCAACGTCCTGACTTTC	NA	NA	TRBV7-2	TRBJ2-6
CASSLGSRNTGELFF	TGTGCCAGCAGTCTCGGTAGTCGGAACACCGGGGAGCTGTTTTTT	NA	NA	TRBV6-4	TRBJ2-2
CASSSPGTPYEQYF	TGTGCCAGCAGCTCCCCCGGGACACCCTACGAGCAGTACTTC	NA	NA	TRBV7-2	TRBJ2-7
CSVGTSGGAPDTQYF	TGCAGCGTGGGGACTAGCGGGGGGGCCCCAGATACGCAGTATTTT	TRBD2	NA	TRBV29-1	TRBJ2-3
CASSQDGAQGSSEQFF	TGCGCCAGCAGCCAAGATGGCGCCCAAGGGAGCTCGGAGCAGTTCTTC	NA	few	TRBV4-3	TRBJ2-1
CATSRDRSGGSSNYEQYF	TGTGCCACCAGCAGAGATCGTTCAGGGGGCTCGTCAAACTACGAGCAGTACTTC	TRBD1	NA	TRBV15	TRBJ2-7
CASSVRDSVGHEQYF	TGTGCCAGCTCAGTCCGGGACTCCGTCGGCCACGAGCAGTACTTC	NA	NA	TRBV18	TRBJ2-7
CSASGSSEQPQHF	TGCAGTGCTAGTGGATCCTCTGAGCAGCCCCAGCATTTT	NA	once	TRBV20-1	TRBJ1-5
CASTPSGGRGAYNEQFF	TGTGCCAGCACCCCTTCGGGGGGCCGCGGGGCCTACAATGAGCAGTTCTTC	NA	NA	TRBV11-3	TRBJ2-1
CATVGMGGKYGYTF	TGTGCCACCGTAGGGATGGGGGGAAAATATGGGTACACCTTC	NA	NA	TRBV6-5	TRBJ1-2
CASSSGGSTDTQYF	TGTGCCAGCAGTAGCGGGGGAAGCACAGATACGCAGTATTTT	TRBD2	NA	TRBV6-6	TRBJ2-3
CASSQPRNTGELFF	TGCGCCAGCAGCCAACCCCGGAACACCGGGGAGCTGTTTTTT	NA	NA	TRBV4-1	TRBJ2-2
CASSYSMSISGNTIYF	TGTGCCAGCAGTTACTCTATGAGTATCTCTGGAAACACCATATATTTT	NA	NA	TRBV6-5	TRBJ1-3
CASSLERTGEQYF	TGTGCCAGCAGCTTGGAACGGACAGGCGAGCAGTACTTC	TRBD1	NA	TRBV5-4	TRBJ2-7
CASSLGTGDRVDSPLHF	TGTGCCAGCAGCTTGGGCACCGGAGACAGGGTAGATTCACCCCTCCACTTT	TRBD1	NA	TRBV5-6	TRBJ1-6
CASSLAGTGAYEQYF	TGTGCCAGCAGCTTAGCCGGGACAGGAGCCTACGAGCAGTACTTC	TRBD1	NA	TRBV11-1	TRBJ2-7
CASSWRVATGTANTGELFF	TGCGCCAGCAGCTGGAGGGTAGCAACCGGGACAGCGAACACCGGGGAGCTGTTTTTT	NA	few	TRBV5-1	TRBJ2-2